A selection of T cell receptor beta chains follows, all from one sample in a study of cytomegalovirus exposure and HLA in healthy donors. Sequencing used immunoSEQ multiplex PCR; TCRdb keeps in-frame clones, though not all of them. Of over 100,000 clones listed, about 75% are singletons. The source material was PBMCs. The receptors were sampled from a man between 60 and 70 years old in good health and CMV-seropositive. Each CDR3 is given with its conserved first and last residue. Clone size appears in some rows only: once, few, many, or a class for an expanded clone.

TRBJ2-1 . TRBV7-8 CASSALGEQFF
TRBJ2-6 . TRBV2 CASSSGTGVLGANVLTF
TRBJ1-1 . TRBV5-1 CASSSGQSLNAEASF
TRBJ2-3 . TRBV11-3 CASSLGAGGEDTQYF
TRBJ2-2 . TRBV7-9 CASSWTSGRIGELFF
TRBJ1-3 few TRBV27 CASSPAPGRGNTIYF
TRBJ2-7 . TRBV6-1 CASYGTDMSYEQYF
TRBJ2-2 . TRBV6-6 CASSTENTGELFF
TRBJ2-2 . TRBV19 CASSIDRIGGTGELFF
TRBJ2-7 . TRBV27 CASFTRGHSREEQYF
TRBJ2-1 . TRBV5-1 CASSFTDRFNRYNEQFF
TRBJ2-2 . TRBV7-9 CASSPLALAPGELFF
TRBJ2-1 . TRBV18 CASSPLAGSRYNEQFF
TRBJ2-3 . TRBV2 CASGQGLLTDTQYF
TRBJ2-5 . TRBV5-4 CASSQERGGQETQYF
TRBJ2-1 . TRBV4-3 CASSQDRDRVYNEQFF
TRBJ2-3 . TRBV27 CASSMTDLNLNTQYF
TRBJ2-7 . TRBV6-5 CASTKGHPSFYEQYF
TRBJ1-1 few TRBV5-6 CASRPGQGGTEAFF
TRBJ2-7 . TRBV6-1 CASNALGGQGSEQYF
TRBJ2-1 . TRBV7-9 CASSPGLSSYNEQFF
TRBJ2-3 . TRBV9 CASSVDMYITDTQYF
TRBJ2-1 . TRBV7-2 CASSRQGEDEQFF
TRBJ2-5 . TRBV5-1 CASSLAETSGYETQYF
TRBJ1-2 few TRBV2 CASRGQGVGYGYTF
TRBJ1-2 . TRBV6-5 CASSSPDGGANYGYTF
TRBJ2-2 . TRBV10-3 CAISEFRQAGGELFF
TRBJ2-7 once TRBV18 CANSLAGQGVYEQYF
TRBJ2-5 . TRBV5-1 CASSLMSGGAETQYF
TRBJ2-3 . TRBV9 CASSSKPLAGGTDTQYF
TRBJ1-2 . TRBV19 CASSNSDRNSGYTF
TRBJ2-7 . TRBV6-1 CASRPTLAGIAYF
TRBJ2-6 . TRBV5-1 CASSWGGGARASGANVLTF
TRBJ1-2 . TRBV5-1 CASSTQGNYGYTF
TRBJ2-1 . TRBV4-2 CASSPLRGGYNEQFF
TRBJ2-2 . TRBV19 CASSIPGRGTGELFF
TRBJ2-1 . TRBV27 CASSHLPGQGWNEQFF
TRBJ1-2 . TRBV5-1 CASSLATSDTYGYTF
TRBJ2-1 once TRBV19 CASSNLSGGALDEQFF
TRBJ1-2 . TRBV28 CASILQGDKGYTF
TRBJ2-3 . TRBV6-1 CASSELAGGPDTQYF
TRBJ2-3 . TRBV6-1 CASSAYGGGTDTQYF
TRBJ2-7 . TRBV27 CASPLRWAASSYEQYF
TRBJ1-1 few TRBV12-2 CASRSRSAFF
TRBJ2-2 . TRBV18 CASSTLGSSNTGELFF
TRBJ1-6 few TRBV10-3 CAIREGQGDSPLHF
TRBJ2-2 few TRBV7-6 CASSSGTGVVTGELFF
TRBJ2-7 . TRBV18 CASSPRATYEQYF
TRBJ2-3 medium-sized TRBV6-6 CASSYSFFTDTQYF
TRBJ1-1 . TRBV28 CASSLLGTGGAGTEAFF